This T cell receptor (beta chain) was profiled in a study of molecular identifiers for immune sequencing clone quantification. Study-wide results and limits: In naive cells, clones above 20 RNA copies held under 1% of molecules, whereas in effector cells they held over 99%.

In the sort, naive CD8 T cells were defined as CD8+CD4-CCR7+CD45RA+. Points on this clonotype: Its antigen is still unknown. This sequence may be a read error, since a much larger clone differs from it by one base.

Listed TCR primers and previously described methods were used for bulk TCR libraries. A single record per CDR3 protein comes from TCRdb applying MiXCR to the PCR reads. The sample consists of approximately 590,000 distinct CDR3 sequences, about 25% of them appearing once. The CDR3 totals 16 residues. Trimming removed 0 bases from V and 9 bases from J; junction bases left unmatched: 10. From germline, CDR1 is LGHNA and CDR2 YSLEER. This receptor was taken from a human donor in good health. Some libraries in this study had Jurkat cell RNA spiked in. This sequence joins TRBV4-3 and TRBJ2-1; 8 bases are a match to TRBD2. The sample was naive CD8+ T cells from blood, with Jurkat cell RNA spiked in. This sample's subset: FACS-sorted CD8+CD4-CCR7+CD45RA+ naive T cells. This CDR3 reads CASSQDRAGGQGEQFF. The CDR3 region has the DNA TGCGCCAGCAGCCAAGATCGTGCGGGGGGTCAGGGTGAGCAGTTCTTC.